The clone carrying this T cell receptor (beta chain) has ten or more counts. This entry belongs to a study of T-cell reconstitution after alpha-beta-depleted transplantation in children. CDR1 is LGHNA, CDR2 YNFKEQ, per germline. The CDR3 contains 15 residues. V lost 4 bases to trimming and J lost 0 bases, with 9 bases between them. A library of TCRbeta sequences, prepared with unique molecular identifiers, was generated. Via MiXCR, TCRdb re-called the PCR reads, giving one row per CDR3 protein. The data hold about 610,000 distinct CDR3 sequences, with more than 9% observed a single time. The sample consisted of PBMCs from the stem cell graft donor, taken from the stem cell graft. The genes are TRBV4-2 and TRBJ2-2; D assignment may be TRBD1 or TRBD2 (5 bases each). This TCR was recovered from a human donor who donated a stem cell graft to a child with acute myeloid leukemia. The CDR3 DNA reads TGTGCCAGCAGCCCGGGGACCACGAACACCGGGGAGCTGTTTTTT. Protein product: CASSPGTTNTGELFF.